This T cell receptor (beta chain) was recorded in a study of CXCR3-negative and CXCR3-positive naive CD8 T cells. Overall study findings and caveats: The TRBV-TRBJ usage of naive CXCR3-negative and CXCR3-positive cells was similar, but that of memory cells differed.

In regard to this clonotype: The antigen is undetermined.

Naivety in CD8+ T cells corresponded to a CD45RO-CCR7+CD27+CD95- phenotype. UMI labels and 5' RACE were used to prepare the TRB cDNA libraries. TCRdb reprocessed the 5' RACE reads and keeps a single row for each CDR3 protein, giving no DNA. Its table lists some 130,000 distinct CDR3 sequences. The germline gives CDR1 SGHVS, CDR2 FQNEAQ. This CDR3 comprises 14 residues. The chain is built from TRBV7-8 and TRBJ2-5; absent DNA, TCRdb's TRBD2 call cannot be checked. The sample consisted of naive CXCR3- CD8+ T cells from blood. Subset here: CD45RO-CCR7+CD27+CD95- naive CD8+ T cells lacking CXCR3 (TNR3-). The TCR comes from a human donor in good health. Some clones in this sample may be carry-over from other donors' samples. The CDR3 here is CASSPPVRGETQYF.